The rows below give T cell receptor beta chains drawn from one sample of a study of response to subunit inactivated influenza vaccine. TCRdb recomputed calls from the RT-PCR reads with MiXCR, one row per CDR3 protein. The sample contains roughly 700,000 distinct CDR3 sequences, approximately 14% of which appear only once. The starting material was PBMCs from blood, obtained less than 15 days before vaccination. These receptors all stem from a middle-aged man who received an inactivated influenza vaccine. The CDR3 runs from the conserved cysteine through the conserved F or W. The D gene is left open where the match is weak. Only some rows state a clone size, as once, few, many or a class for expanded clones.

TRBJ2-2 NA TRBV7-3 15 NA TGTGCCAGCAGCTTAACTGTTCAGGGAGCCGGGGAGCTGTTTTTT CASSLTVQGAGELFF
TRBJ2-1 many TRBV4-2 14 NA TGTGCCAGCGCCGGGGGTGGGTCCTACAATGAGCAGTTCTTC CASAGGGSYNEQFF
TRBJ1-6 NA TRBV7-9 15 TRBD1 TGTGCCAGCAGCTTAGCGTGGACAGGGTATTCACCCCTCCACTTT CASSLAWTGYSPLHF
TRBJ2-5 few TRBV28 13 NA TGTGCCAGCCTCCCGACGGGTCAAGAGACCCAGTACTTC CASLPTGQETQYF
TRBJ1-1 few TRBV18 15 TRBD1 TGTGCCAGCTCACCCCTGGGACAGAGAAACACTGAAGCTTTCTTT CASSPLGQRNTEAFF
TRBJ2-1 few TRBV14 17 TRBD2 TGTGCCAGCAGCCACCGGGACCTAGCGGGGGCCTACAATGAGCAGTTCTTC CASSHRDLAGAYNEQFF
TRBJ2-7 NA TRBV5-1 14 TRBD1 TGCGCCAGCAGCCCCCAGGACAGGGCCTACGAGCAGTACTTC CASSPQDRAYEQYF
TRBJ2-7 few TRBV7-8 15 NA TGTGCCAGCAGCCAACTACAGGGACTGACCTACGAGCAGTACTTC CASSQLQGLTYEQYF
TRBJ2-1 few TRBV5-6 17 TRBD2 TGTGCCAGCACCAACAACGTAGCGGGGGCCACCTACAATGAGCAGTTCTTC CASTNNVAGATYNEQFF
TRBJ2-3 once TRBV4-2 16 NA TGTGCCAGCAGCCGGTCAGTGAGTGGGGGCACAGATACGCAGTATTTT CASSRSVSGGTDTQYF
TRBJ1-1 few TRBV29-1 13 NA TGCAGCGTTCCCTCAGGGTCGGGCACTGAAGCTTTCTTT CSVPSGSGTEAFF
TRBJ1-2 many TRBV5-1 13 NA TGCGCCAGCAGCTTGTCTTCTAACTATGGCTACACCTTC CASSLSSNYGYTF
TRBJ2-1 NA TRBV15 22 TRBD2 TGTGCCACCAGCAGAGCCTTGGGGCAAAGGACTAGCGGGAGGAGGACCTACAATGAGCAGTTCTTC CATSRALGQRTSGRRTYNEQFF
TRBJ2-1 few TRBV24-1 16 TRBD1 TGTGCCACCAGTGATTTGCAGGGGGCGGACTACAATGAGCAGTTCTTC CATSDLQGADYNEQFF
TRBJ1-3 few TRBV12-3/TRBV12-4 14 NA TGTGCCAGCAGTAAGGTTTCAACCCGAAACACCATATATTTT CASSKVSTRNTIYF
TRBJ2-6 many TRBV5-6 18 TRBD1 TGTGCCAGCAGCCAGCCGGGACAGGGGATTCCTGGGGCCAACGTCCTGACTTTC CASSQPGQGIPGANVLTF
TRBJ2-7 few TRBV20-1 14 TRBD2 TGCAGTGCTAGAGATCCAGGGACTAGCTTCGAGCAGTACTTC CSARDPGTSFEQYF
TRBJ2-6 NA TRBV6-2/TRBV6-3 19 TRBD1 TGTGCCAGCAGTTATTTCTCCGGGACAGGGCTAGCTGGGGCCAACGTCCTGACTTTC CASSYFSGTGLAGANVLTF
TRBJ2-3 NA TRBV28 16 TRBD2 TGTGCCAGCAGAGGGACTAGCGGGAGGGGCACAGATACGCAGTATTTT CASRGTSGRGTDTQYF
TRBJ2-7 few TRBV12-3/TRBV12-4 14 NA TGTGCCAGCACCACCACGGAGGGGGGAAGCGAGCAGTACTTC CASTTTEGGSEQYF
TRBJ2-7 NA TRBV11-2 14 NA TGTGCCAGCAGCGGGGCAGGGGAAGCCTACGAGCAGTACTTC CASSGAGEAYEQYF
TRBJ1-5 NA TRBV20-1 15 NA TGCAGTGGTTGGGAGGGGTCAGATAGCAATCAGCCCCAGCATTTT CSGWEGSDSNQPQHF
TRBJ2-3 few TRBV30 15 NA TGTGCCTGGAGTGTAATCTACGGGAGTGCAGATACGCAGTATTTT CAWSVIYGSADTQYF
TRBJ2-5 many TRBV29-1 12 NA TGCAGCGTAGCAGGGAACCAAGAGACCCAGTACTTC CSVAGNQETQYF
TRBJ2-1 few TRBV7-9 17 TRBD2 TGTGCCAGCAGCTCCCAGATAGGGAGCGGGAGTTACGGTGAGCAGTTCTTC CASSSQIGSGSYGEQFF
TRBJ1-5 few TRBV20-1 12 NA TGCAGTGCTAGAGTTCTAAATCAGCCCCAGCATTTT CSARVLNQPQHF
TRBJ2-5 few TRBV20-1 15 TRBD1 TGCAGTGCCCGCGGAGACAGGGGGAAACAAGAGACCCAGTACTTC CSARGDRGKQETQYF
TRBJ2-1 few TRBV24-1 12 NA TGTGCCACCAGTGGTCAGGGACATGAGCAGTTCTTC CATSGQGHEQFF
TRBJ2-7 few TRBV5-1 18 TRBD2 TGCGCCAGCAGCCCAGCCGGGACTAGCGTCTTACTATCCTACGAGCAGTACTTC CASSPAGTSVLLSYEQYF
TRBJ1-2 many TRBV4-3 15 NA TGCGCCAGCAGCCAAGAATCGGACAGCTCCTATGGCTACACCTTC CASSQESDSSYGYTF
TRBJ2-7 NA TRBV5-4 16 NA TGTGCCAGCAGCTCAACCCCGGGACACGGTTCATACGAGCAGTACTTC CASSSTPGHGSYEQYF
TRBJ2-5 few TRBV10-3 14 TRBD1 TGTGCCACAGCAACAGGGGGTGGGGAAGAGACCCAGTACTTC CATATGGGEETQYF
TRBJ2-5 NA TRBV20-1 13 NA TGCAGTGCTAGTCCGGGGGTCCAAGAGACCCAGTACTTC CSASPGVQETQYF
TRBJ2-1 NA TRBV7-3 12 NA TGTGCCAGCAGCTCTCCTCCCGGGGAGCAGTTCTTC CASSSPPGEQFF
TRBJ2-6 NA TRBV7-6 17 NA TGTGCCAGCAGCTTAAGTCGCCCAAAACCTGGGGCCAACGTCCTGACTTTC CASSLSRPKPGANVLTF
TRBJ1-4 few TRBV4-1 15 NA TGCGCCAGCAGTCAAATGACAGCTAAAATAGAAAAACTGTTTTTT CASSQMTAKIEKLFF
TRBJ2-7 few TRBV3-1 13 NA TGTGCCAGCAGCAAAGGACCACCCTACGAGCAGTACTTC CASSKGPPYEQYF
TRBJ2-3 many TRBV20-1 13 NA TGCAGTGCTAGGGGGGAAAACACAGATACGCAGTATTTT CSARGENTDTQYF
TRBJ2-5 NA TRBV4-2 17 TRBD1 TGTGCCAGCAGCCAACGCCACAGGGGGCTTTACCAAGAGACCCAGTACTTC CASSQRHRGLYQETQYF